This TCR beta chain was sequenced for a study of CD8+ T cells in alopecia areata (dated by TCRdb to between 2018 and 2020). The study in broad terms: In both human patients and the C3H/HeJ mouse model, the study applied high-throughput TCRbeta sequencing to look at T cell clonal expansion in alopecia areata. On the human side, TCRbeta sequencing was run on scalp tissue and on sorted CD4+ and CD8+ peripheral blood T cells from healthy controls and from alopecia areata patients with either patchy or totalis/universalis disease. Clonality in the scalp was compared among normal scalp (n=4), patchy alopecia areata scalp (n=8), and alopecia totalis/universalis scalp (n=8). RNA was extracted with the PAXgene miRNA kit for fixed scalp, the miRNeasy kit for PBMCs, and the RNeasy kit for mouse skin. TCRbeta CDR3 regions were amplified by immunoSEQ multiplex PCR using 35 Vbeta forward and 13 Jbeta reverse primers.

From alopecia areata patients, peripheral blood was collected along with lesional scalp punch biopsies. PBMCs were separated by density centrifugation and stained for CD3, CD4 and CD8, after which CD4+ and CD8+ T cells were sorted on a FACSAria. Untreated alopecia areata patients were recruited as part of a multicenter biomarker study. In roughly 5 patients from the biomarker study, the blood CD8+ T cells went through an additional sort into NKG2D-low and NKG2D-high fractions. This clone was picked up a small number of times. Its antigen is currently not known. The input lacks base qualities; no much larger clone sits a single base away. What the work shows at the level of the full study, not this receptor alone: Compared with mice, TCR sequences shared between patients were less clear, possibly partly because of HLA diversity across the patient population. Scalp TCR repertoire analysis is complicated because resident alphabeta T cells in normal human skin are also sequenced, whereas mouse skin is dominated by gammadelta T cells. Higher clonality and more expanded CD8+ clones were observed in lesional scalp than in normal scalp, particularly in alopecia totalis/universalis, a finding suggestive of antigenic drive.

V drops 5 bases and J drops 12 bases, leaving 29 bases in between. The CDR3 starts with the cysteine, ends with the phenylalanine, and has 17 residues. Here the CDR3 DNA is all that survives: 51 bases in frame from base 1. CDR1 SEHNR and CDR2 FQNEAQ are derived from the germline V gene (reference sequence). Receptors were amplified or captured by the immunoSEQ multiplex PCR assay. To provide template for TCR sequencing, every sample had RNA extracted and reverse transcribed into cDNA. First-strand cDNA was synthesized with SuperScript III using a 2:1 mix of oligo-dT and random hexamers. A synthetic immune receptor repertoire was used to gauge amplification bias, and whatever bias remained was removed computationally. The original pipeline was this. Raw reads were preprocessed to remove errors, and CDR3 was defined by IMGT conventions from the conserved cysteine to phenylalanine. Clonality was computed as 1 minus the Shannon entropy, with the entropy normalized by log2 of the number of productive unique TCRs. Whether each scalp clone was CD4 or CD8 was inferred by checking scalp TCRbeta sequences against the CD4 and CD8 repertoires from sorted blood. TCRdb provides this immuneACCESS table in a form limited to in-frame rearrangements. Some clones are lacking; in checked studies, under half of them reflect an unresolved V gene, and why the rest are absent is not known. That table furnishes V, J and clone size, whereas the DNA furnished D and trimming. In this sample the table shows roughly 60,000 clones, 44% of which occur a single time. In total, the top ten clones hold roughly half of the sample.

The chain links TRBV7-9 with TRBJ2-1, with TRBD1 as a weak D call on 6 bases. The specimen was NKG2D-low CD8+ T cells sorted from blood. Taken with the paper, the label for cell subset or site translates to: sorted CD8+ NKG2D-low blood T cells. The source of this sequence is a human donor with alopecia areata. The nucleotide sequence reads as follows: TGTGCCAGCAGCACAACCGTCGACAGGCCTAATGTGGGTGGGCAGTTCTTC. It translates as CASSTTVDRPNVGGQFF.